Shown below are 25 T cell receptor beta chains from a single sample sequenced in a study of blood T cell repertoires in COVID-19. TCRdb's table, derived via immunoSEQ multiplex PCR, lists solely in-frame clones and lacks some. The profile shows roughly 210,000 clones, around 90% of them singletons. The sequencing input was PBMCs or T cells enriched from blood (not recorded which). These receptors were collected from a man aged 25 to 40 in a cohort exposed to, infected with or recovered from COVID-19 (not recorded which).

This chain joins TRBV28 and TRBJ2-7; D might be TRBD2 (5 bases). This CDR3 is built from 17 residues. V lost 7 bases, J lost 2 bases, and 24 bases lay in between. Per germline, CDR1 MDHEN and CDR2 SYDVKM. DNA for the CDR3: TGTGCCAGCATCACTATTACCCGGGGAGCCGGAACCTACGAGCAGTACTTC. Translated: CASITITRGAGTYEQYF.

The J gene is TRBJ2-7, the V gene TRBV10-3; no clear D gene. The length of the CDR3 is 11 residues. The germline V gene encodes CDR1 ENHRY and CDR2 SYGVKD. The V end lost 0 bases, the J end lost 7 bases, and 4 bases lay between the germline ends. This CDR3 reads CAISESREQYF. The CDR3 region has the DNA TGTGCCATCAGTGAGTCACGGGAGCAGTACTTC.

This clone has only a few counts. The chain uses TRBV21-1 and TRBJ1-5. TRBV21-1 is given as a pseudogene. The length of the CDR3 is 12 residues. CDR3 in DNA: TGTGCAGGGAGGGGCGGCAATCAGCCCCAGCATTTT. Its translation is CAGRGGNQPQHF.

This clone was recorded once. The chain has TRBV7-3 and TRBJ2-1; a possible D gene is TRBD2 (5 bases). The CDR3 is 17 amino acids. CDR1 is SGHTA and CDR2 is FQGTGA in the germline V gene. V dropped 2 bases and J dropped 0 bases, with 14 bases sitting between them. Here the CDR3 reads CASSLYVGVTSYNEQFF. In nucleotides, the CDR3 is TGTGCCAGCAGCTTATATGTGGGAGTGACCTCCTACAATGAGCAGTTCTTC.

The V gene is TRBV15, the J gene TRBJ1-4; 7 bases map to TRBD1. The CDR3 runs 12 residues. V gave up 5 bases and J gave up 10 bases; unmatched junction bases: 4. Germline V gene lookup returns CDR1 LNHNV and CDR2 YYDKDF (reference sequence). DNA of the CDR3: TGTGCCACCAGCCCGGACAGGCGAAAACTGTTTTTT. Protein product: CATSPDRRKLFF.

The chain uses TRBV2 and TRBJ2-7; no clear D. The V end was cut by 7 bases, the J end by 3 bases, with 10 bases between. CDR1 is SNHLY and CDR2 is FYNNEI in the germline V gene. The CDR3 sequence is 12 residues long. The CDR3 sequence: CASTAESYEQYF. The DNA for the CDR3 is TGTGCCAGCACCGCGGAGAGCTACGAGCAGTACTTC.

The CDR3 region has the DNA TGTGCCAGCAGTCCCAAATTTAACTATGGCTACACCTTC. Translating it yields CASSPKFNYGYTF. The chain is built from TRBV28 and TRBJ1-2; D is undetermined. The CDR3 runs to 13 residues. CDR1 is MDHEN, CDR2 SYDVKM, per germline. Trimming pared 5 bases from V and 1 base from J, leaving 8 bases between.

The chain has TRBV24-1 and TRBJ2-1, with a weak D call TRBD2 (5 bases). Trimming stripped 3 bases from V and 0 bases from J, with 8 bases between. The germline V gene has CDR1 KGHDR and CDR2 SFDVKD. This CDR3 spans 15 amino acids. The CDR3 DNA reads TGTGCCACCAGTGATGAGCGGTCCTCCTACAATGAGCAGTTCTTC. Translation: CATSDERSSYNEQFF.

V gene TRBV4-1 combines with J gene TRBJ2-3; no clear D gene. The CDR3 contains 17 residues. The ends were cut back, 3 bases at V and 1 base at J, with 17 bases in the middle. Germline V CDR1 and CDR2: MGHRA, YSYEKL. The CDR3 reads CASSQFFIMARTDTQYF. CDR3 coding DNA: TGCGCCAGCAGCCAGTTTTTTATAATGGCTCGCACAGATACGCAGTATTTT.

V and J are TRBV28 and TRBJ1-2; 8 nucleotides agree with TRBD1. Per the germline V gene, CDR1 is MDHEN and CDR2 is SYDVKM. The ends lost 5 bases at V and 8 bases at J; junction bases unmatched: 7. The CDR3 is 13 residues long. The CDR3 here is CASSPDRAWGYTF. Written as DNA, the CDR3 is TGTGCCAGCAGTCCGGACAGGGCCTGGGGCTACACCTTC.

The V call is TRBV7-8, the J call TRBJ1-1; 9 bases are a match to TRBD1. V lost 5 bases to trimming and J lost 0 bases; unmatched junction nucleotides: 7. CDR3 length: 16 residues. The germline CDR1 and CDR2 sequences are SGHVS and FQNEAQ. The CDR3 bases are TGTGCCAGCAGCCCCCAGGGGACAGGGCTGAACACTGAAGCTTTCTTT. Its protein product is CASSPQGTGLNTEAFF.

This clone was picked up a small number of times. The chain couples TRBV12-3 or TRBV12-4 to TRBJ2-5; D possibly corresponds to TRBD1 (5 bases). Between the trimmed V and J ends, which lost 6 bases and 5 bases, there was a span of 10 bases. The CDR3 loop spans 12 amino acids. CDR3 DNA sequence: TGTGCCAGCAGGTGGGGCCGGGAGACCCAGTACTTC. Protein sequence: CASRWGRETQYF.

The V and J genes are TRBV5-5 and TRBJ1-3; unclear D gene. CDR1 SGHKS and CDR2 YYEKEE come from the germline V gene (reference sequence). V was pared by 1 base and J by 7 bases, with 15 bases between. This CDR3 is 15 amino acids long. The CDR3 nucleotides are TGTGCCAGCAGCTTGTTCCGAGCAGGTGGGAACACCATATATTTT. This encodes CASSLFRAGGNTIYF.

The chain recombines TRBV3-1 (or the pseudogene TRBV3-2) with TRBJ1-5, with D unclear. The germline V gene has CDR1 LGHDT and CDR2 YNNKEL (reference sequence). The CDR3 has 15 amino acids. Trimming shortened V by 4 bases and J by 4 bases, and 14 bases separated the two germline ends. The DNA for the CDR3 is TGTGCCAGCAGCCCCCGAGGGCGAGGGAATCAGCCCCAGCATTTT. Its protein is CASSPRGRGNQPQHF.

The chain couples TRBV27 to TRBJ2-7, with 9 bases fitting TRBD1. The CDR3 covers 15 residues. Trimming at V came to 3 bases and at J to 3 bases, leaving 6 bases not matched to a gene. Germline CDR1 and CDR2: MNHEY and SMNVEV (reference sequence). The CDR3: CASSLYRGPRYEQYF. CDR3 in DNA: TGTGCCAGCAGTTTGTACAGGGGGCCGCGCTACGAGCAGTACTTC.

J is TRBJ2-7 and V is TRBV5-4; D is ambiguous. Germline-derived CDR1 and CDR2 are SGHNT and YYREEE (reference sequence). This CDR3 region has 15 residues. V was clipped by 4 bases and J by 3 bases, with 17 bases between them. CDR3 coding DNA: TGTGCCAGCAGCCCGTCCCAGACTTCCCTCTACGAGCAGTACTTC. Its translation: CASSPSQTSLYEQYF.

This clone came up a few times. This sequence joins TRBV5-1 and TRBJ2-2, with 12 bases identical to TRBD1. The CDR3 runs to 17 residues. V shed 0 bases, J shed 6 bases, and the junction held 6 bases outside the gene matches. Germline V gene lookup returns CDR1 SGHRS and CDR2 YFSETQ. The CDR3 DNA reads as TGCGCCAGCAGCTTGGGCACGGGGACAGGGGGCGCCGGGGAGCTGTTTTTT. This sequence encodes CASSLGTGTGGAGELFF.

V is TRBV5-1 and J is TRBJ1-1, with a tentative D call TRBD1 (5 bases). This CDR3 is 17 amino acids long. Between the trimmed V and J ends, which lost 0 bases and 4 bases, there was a span of 19 bases. The V gene's germline CDR1 is SGHRS and CDR2 YFSETQ. The CDR3 reads CASSLGLLMDQGTEAFF. CDR3 bases: TGCGCCAGCAGCTTGGGACTGTTGATGGACCAGGGCACTGAAGCTTTCTTT.

V usage is TRBV7-9 and J usage is TRBJ1-1; possible D gene TRBD1, 5 bases. Germline lookup yields CDR1 SEHNR and CDR2 FQNEAQ (reference sequence). This CDR3 contains 13 residues. Trimming pared 2 bases from V and 5 bases from J, leaving 9 bases between. Here the CDR3 reads CASSLPGETEAFF. In DNA, the CDR3 is TGTGCCAGCAGCTTACCGGGGGAAACTGAAGCTTTCTTT.

CDR3 region: CAISEDRGGYEQYF. In nucleotides, the CDR3 is TGTGCCATCAGCGAGGACAGGGGGGGATACGAGCAGTACTTC. The chain links TRBV10-3 to TRBJ2-7, with 10 bases fitting TRBD1. CDR1 and CDR2 from the germline V gene are ENHRY and SYGVKD. V lost 6 bases and J lost 4; bases outside the gene matches: 6. The CDR3 runs to 14 residues.

The chain combines TRBV19 with TRBJ2-1; a weak D match, TRBD2 (5 bases). This CDR3 contains 15 residues. Trimming took 3 bases from V and 1 from J, leaving 10 bases between them. Germline CDR1 reads LNHDA; CDR2 reads SQIVND (reference sequence). The CDR3 reads CASSMDPGSYNEQFF. CDR3 coding DNA: TGTGCCAGTAGTATGGACCCGGGATCCTACAATGAGCAGTTCTTC.

This chain joins TRBV27 and TRBJ2-5, with 9 bases that match TRBD1. After removal of 4 bases from V and 7 bases from J, the junction contained 13 bases not matched to a gene. CDR3 length: 16 amino acids. From germline, CDR1 is MNHEY and CDR2 SMNVEV (reference sequence). CDR3 loop: CASSSLGQGISGTQYF. The CDR3 DNA sequence: TGTGCCAGCAGTTCTCTCGGACAGGGGATATCTGGGACCCAGTACTTC.

The chain employs TRBV24-1 and TRBJ2-5, with 8 bases identical to TRBD2. Trimming at V came to 9 bases and at J to 0 bases, leaving 14 bases not matched to a gene. Germline V lookup: CDR1 KGHDR, CDR2 SFDVKD. This CDR3 is built from 17 residues. The CDR3 DNA follows: TGTGCCACCCTGTTAGCGGGGCCATGGGCCTACCAAGAGACCCAGTACTTC. It yields the protein CATLLAGPWAYQETQYF.

This clone was detected only a few times. The rearrangement joins TRBV4-2 to TRBJ2-5; 9 bases are a match to TRBD1. The V segment lost 3 bases and the J segment 5 bases; nucleotides outside the gene matches: 7. The V gene's germline CDR1 is LGHNA and CDR2 YNFKEQ. The CDR3 totals 15 residues. DNA for the CDR3: TGTGCCAGCAGCCACCCGGGACAGGGATTCGAGACCCAGTACTTC. The encoded protein is CASSHPGQGFETQYF.

The chain combines TRBV7-8 with TRBJ2-7, with a possible D match to TRBD2 (6 bases). CDR3 length: 14 residues. Per the germline V gene, CDR1 is SGHVS and CDR2 is FQNEAQ. V lost 2 bases to trimming and J lost 5 bases, with 13 bases between them. For the CDR3, the DNA is TGTGCCAGCAGCTTACGAGTTGGACTACACGAGCAGTACTTC. Its translation is CASSLRVGLHEQYF.